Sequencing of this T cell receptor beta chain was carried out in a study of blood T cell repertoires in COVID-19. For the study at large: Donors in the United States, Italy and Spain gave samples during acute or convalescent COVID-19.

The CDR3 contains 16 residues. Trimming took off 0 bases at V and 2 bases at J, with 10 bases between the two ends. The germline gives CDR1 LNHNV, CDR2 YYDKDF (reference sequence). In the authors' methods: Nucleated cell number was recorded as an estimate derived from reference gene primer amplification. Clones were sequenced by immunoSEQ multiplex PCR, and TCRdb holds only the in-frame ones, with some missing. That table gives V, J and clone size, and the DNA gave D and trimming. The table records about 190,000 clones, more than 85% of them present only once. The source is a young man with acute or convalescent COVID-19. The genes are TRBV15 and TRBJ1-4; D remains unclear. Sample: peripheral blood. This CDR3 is CATSRENGGTNEKLFF. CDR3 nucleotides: TGTGCCACCAGCAGAGAGAACGGAGGGACTAATGAAAAACTGTTTTTT.